The subject of this entry is one T cell receptor beta chain. No antigen is known for it. No much larger clonotype is one base removed from it; base qualities were not supplied. These data belong to a study of blood T cell repertoires in COVID-19 (dated by TCRdb to about 2020). At the level of the whole study: Samples from collaborators originated in the United States, Italy and Spain and spanned both the acute and convalescent phases of COVID-19. Samples came from the ongoing ImmuneRACE study (first 160 participants) plus 1,254 subjects from 6 global collaborators. The repertoires were released in a freely available public database meant as a resource for research on the immune response to SARS-CoV-2. A de-identified subject ID, COVID-19 status, age in years and sex were almost always included in the sample metadata. Where available, HLA class I and class II types were taken from metadata supplied by the sample provider and were not determined by assay-based typing. Subjects who had been exposed to COVID-19, were actively infected with it, or had recovered from it provided the deeply sampled blood TCRbeta repertoires that made up the dataset. The material from the prospective study consisted of cDNA or gDNA derived from T cells, B-cell-depleted T cells, or PBMCs.

V is reduced by 6 bases and J by 0 bases, leaving a spacing of 15 bases between them. The germline V gene specifies SGHNT as CDR1 and YENEEA as CDR2. The CDR3 covers 16 residues, taking in both the cysteine and the phenylalanine. The read is trimmed to its CDR3 DNA, 48 bases read in frame from base 1. Broad study findings and their caveats: The quantity of clinical and demographic metadata differed by source and by participant and was supplied without curation.

TCRbeta CDR3 regions were amplified from genomic DNA using the immunoSEQ Assay, a bias-controlled multiplex PCR. The original pipeline was this. Within the assay, amplification of reference gene primers was used to estimate how many nucleated cells each sample contained. To quantify the absolute abundance of each unique TCRbeta CDR3 rearrangement, sequence reads were collapsed and filtered. For each sample, productive Simpson clonality was calculated as the square root of Simpson's diversity index over productive rearrangements. Drawn from immuneACCESS, this table holds only the in-frame rearrangements with V and J called that TCRdb kept. Clones are partly lost; checked studies trace under half to an unresolved V gene and leave the rest unexplained. That table is the source of V, J and clone size, and D and trimming were worked out from the DNA. Here the sample has 350,000 to 400,000 clones; around 90% occur a single time. The ten largest account for about 7% of the sample.

Each collaborating institution followed its own protocols to collect whole blood in K2EDTA tubes. For TCRbeta analysis, collaborator samples were shipped as frozen whole blood, as isolated PBMCs, or as DNA extracted from either sample type. The receptor's source is a man between 18 and 29 years old with active or convalescent COVID-19. This sequence uses TRBV11-3 and TRBJ2-1; too little of a D gene remains to name it. Material for sequencing was peripheral blood. The CDR3 reads CASSRQQRSSYNEQFF. The DNA sequence is given as TGTGCCAGCAGTCGTCAGCAGCGCAGCTCCTACAATGAGCAGTTCTTC. The reference TRBV11-3 and TRBJ2-1 proteins fill in what lies around the CDR3, so the full variable domain reads EAGVVQSPRYKIIEKKQPVAFWCNPISGHNTLYWYLQNLGQGPELLIRYENEEAVDDSQLPKDRFSAERLKGVDSTLKIQPAELGDSAVYLCASSRQQRSSYNEQFFGPGTRLTVL.